This entry is about one T cell receptor (beta chain). Its antigen is currently unknown. The table came from immunoSEQ multiplex PCR; TCRdb's copy has only in-frame clones and leaves some out. The table includes hundreds of thousands of clones, approximately 83% detected once. The sample comes from a study of Ad26.COV2.S vaccination and SARS-CoV-2 variants. Germline assignment: CDR1 MDHEN and CDR2 SYDVKM. V gave up 6 bases and J gave up 2 bases, with 6 bases separating them. This CDR3 contains 12 residues. This sample's treatment: around 19 received Ad26.COV2.S at low or high dose, single or two shots; roughly five received placebo; per-sample allocation not given. Specimens were obtained on day 63 following the first vaccine or placebo injection. Study-wide results and limits: Non-spike TCR breadth showed similarity between vaccine and placebo recipients.

V usage is TRBV28 and J usage is TRBJ2-3; weak D call: TRBD1 (6 bases). The source of this sequence is a person between 18 and 59 years old who received the Ad26.COV2.S COVID-19 vaccine or a placebo. The sequences come from peripheral blood, collected in a trial of Ad26.COV2.S vaccine versus placebo. CDR3 amino acids: CASRGATDTQYF. DNA of the CDR3: TGTGCCAGCAGGGGGGCCACAGATACGCAGTATTTT.